The present T cell receptor beta chain was sequenced within a study of identical twins' blood T cells. On the study more broadly: Roughly six alpha and roughly 6 beta libraries together yielded 54 million or so reads. Points from the study as a whole: Twin repertoire similarity may partly reflect shared environment.

For this clonotype: The antigen is unknown.

Germline values: CDR1 SQVTM, CDR2 ANQGSEA. The CDR3 runs to 12 residues. V was shortened by 7 bases and J by 0 bases, with 9 bases between the two germline ends. TCRdb fed the 5' RACE reads into MiXCR, producing one record per CDR3 protein. The table includes 350,000 to 450,000 distinct CDR3 sequences, roughly 27% detected once. The donors were healthy female monozygous twins, three pairs in total. Reared together, all three twin pairs probably met the same infectious agents and vaccines. This sequence originates from a woman aged 18 to 55 in good health. The sample was PBMCs. The rearrangement joins TRBV29-1 to TRBJ1-1, with a possible D match to TRBD1 (5 bases). As DNA, the CDR3 is TGCAGCGGACAGCGGATGAACACTGAAGCTTTCTTT. It codes for CSGQRMNTEAFF.